The clone carrying this TCR beta chain showed up just a few times. Its antigen is still unknown. For TCRbeta, the library was prepared with unique molecular identifiers. A single record per CDR3 protein comes from TCRdb applying MiXCR to the PCR reads. The data contain 700,000 to 950,000 distinct CDR3 sequences, roughly 16% of them singletons. The CDR3 has 15 residues. The germline gives CDR1 SGHRS, CDR2 YFSETQ. Trimming pared 2 bases from V and 6 bases from J, leaving 16 bases between. This entry belongs to a study of T-cell reconstitution after alpha-beta-depleted transplantation in children. Study-wide results and limits: T-cell numbers and diversity one year post-transplant derived largely from freshly generated T cells. Recipient T cells and thymic progenitors that survived gave rise to the high TCRbeta diversity observed at day 60 in some patients. Expanded graft clones numbering several hundred reportedly gave rise to alpha-beta T cells about two months after transplant.

Material: PBMCs, mostly from graft donor cells, obtained 360 days after TCRalphabeta/CD19-depleted stem cell transplant. The chain recombines TRBV5-1 with TRBJ2-3, with TRBD1 as a possible D gene (5 bases). The receptor's source is a male patient younger than 18 who had a stem cell transplant for acute lymphoblastic leukemia, so the T cells may come from the graft donor. CDR3 amino acids: CASSLNRLPHDTQYF. The CDR3 coding sequence is TGCGCCAGCAGCTTAAACAGGCTCCCCCACGATACGCAGTATTTT.